The 21 T cell receptor beta chains reported below all come from one sample, sequenced in a study of CD8+ T cells in alopecia areata. Extraction and reverse transcription of RNA yielded cDNA as the sequencing template. The method was immunoSEQ multiplex PCR; TCRdb's version includes in-frame clones alone and lacks a portion of them. The sample lists roughly 76,000 clones; approximately 28% were seen once. Treatment denoted: oral pan-JAK inhibitor, 5-10 mg twice daily. The source was CD8+ T cells sorted from blood, collected at week 4, from a patient treated with tofacitinib. The receptors derive from a human donor with alopecia areata.

This clone was seen repeatedly, ten times or more. The chain carries TRBV28 and TRBJ1-2; TRBD1 aligns across 8 bases. V lost 7 bases to trimming and J lost 4 bases; unmatched junction nucleotides: 11. The CDR3 has 15 amino acids. The V gene's germline CDR1 is MDHEN and CDR2 SYDVKM. CDR3 loop: CASNKWSGGLYGYTF. The CDR3 nucleotides read TGTGCCAGCAACAAGTGGTCAGGGGGCCTCTATGGCTACACCTTC.

In this sample, this clone turned up a few times. This rearrangement joins TRBV29-1 to TRBJ2-1, with D possibly called TRBD1 or TRBD2 (5 bases each). Germline CDR1 reads SQVTM; CDR2 reads ANQGSEA. Trimming stripped 1 base from V and 1 base from J, with 14 bases between. The CDR3 is 16 amino acids. CDR3 sequence (DNA): TGCAGCGTTGAAGGAGGGTCGGGACCGTCCTACAATGAGCAGTTCTTC. This encodes CSVEGGSGPSYNEQFF.

The chain combines TRBV7-8 with TRBJ2-3; D is possibly TRBD2 (5 bases). Germline loops: CDR1 SGHVS, CDR2 FQNEAQ. Trimming removed 1 base at V and 12 bases at J, with 17 bases between. The CDR3 consists of 14 residues. In DNA form, the CDR3 reads TGTGCCAGCAGCTTAGGAGGGCGGGCCGCCGTTCAGTATTTT. Its translation: CASSLGGRAAVQYF.

V and J are TRBV20-1 and TRBJ2-4; TRBD1 matches at 8 bases. The CDR3 length is 11 residues. The trim removed 2 bases at V and 16 bases at J, leaving 7 bases unmatched. Germline assignment: CDR1 DFQATT and CDR2 SNEGSKA (reference sequence). In DNA, the CDR3 is TGCAGTGCTAGATCGGCAGGGGGCGCATACTTC. Its protein is CSARSAGGAYF.

This clone was counted only a few times. The J gene is TRBJ1-4, the V gene TRBV19, with unresolved D. Germline V CDR1 and CDR2: LNHDA, SQIVND (reference sequence). V lost 7 bases and J lost 3, with 15 bases in between. The length of the CDR3 is 15 residues. The CDR3 protein is CASTSFTGANEKLFF. For the CDR3, the DNA is TGTGCCAGTACATCCTTCACCGGAGCTAATGAAAAACTGTTTTTT.

The chain employs TRBV6-5 and TRBJ2-1, with TRBD2 matching 7 bases. CDR3 length: 14 residues. After removal of 4 bases from V and 8 bases from J, the junction contained 8 bases not matched to a gene. From germline, CDR1 is MNHEY and CDR2 SVGAGI. The CDR3 reads CASSSAGESDEQFF. The CDR3, as DNA: TGTGCCAGCAGTTCCGCGGGAGAGTCCGATGAGCAGTTCTTC.

This clone appeared once. A far larger clone lies a single base away; this is likely a read error. V is TRBV11-2 and J is TRBJ2-7; the match to TRBD1 covers 7 bases. The ends lost 5 bases at V and 2 bases at J; junction bases unmatched: 3. The CDR3 spans 13 residues. Germline V gene sequence: CDR1 SGHAT, CDR2 FQNNGV. The CDR3 region is CASSPGQPYEQYF. Written as DNA, the CDR3 is TGTGCCAGCAGCCCGGGACAGCCCTACGAGCAGTACTTC.

The chain has TRBV6-1 and TRBJ2-1; 7 bases are a match to TRBD2. CDR1 and CDR2 (germline): MNHNS, SASEGT. Trimming at V came to 6 bases and at J to 1 base, leaving 3 bases not matched to a gene. This CDR3 is built from 14 residues. The CDR3 is CASSGSGSYNEQFF. As DNA, the CDR3 is TGTGCCAGCAGCGGTAGCGGGTCCTACAATGAGCAGTTCTTC.

The V call is TRBV7-6, the J call TRBJ2-7; D not certain. Germline CDR1 is SGHVS and CDR2 is FNYEAQ. The CDR3 totals 14 residues. V shed 5 bases and J shed 0 bases, with 11 bases lying between them. The CDR3 DNA reads as TGTGCCAGCAGCACCGGGCCAGACTCCTACGAGCAGTACTTC. As protein: CASSTGPDSYEQYF.

The CDR3 DNA follows: TGCAGCGTTGTCAGGTCTACTGAAGCTTTCTTT. Its translation is CSVVRSTEAFF. The chain is built from TRBV29-1 and TRBJ1-1; no firm D call. The V gene lost 4 bases and the J gene lost 5 bases, with 8 bases spanning the gap. The CDR3 totals 11 residues. The V gene's germline CDR1 is SQVTM and CDR2 ANQGSEA.

This clone was seen only a few times. This sequence joins TRBV7-2 and TRBJ2-1; D uncertain. From germline, CDR1 is SGHTA and CDR2 FQGNSA. V shed 3 bases and J shed 8 bases, with 2 bases lying between them. The CDR3 runs to 10 residues. The CDR3 bases are TGTGCCAGCAGCTTCCATGAGCAGTTCTTC. Amino acids: CASSFHEQFF.

V gene TRBV6-5 combines with J gene TRBJ2-2; 9 nucleotides line up with TRBD1. Trimming cost V 9 bases and J 5 bases; bases outside gene matches: 7. Germline V lookup: CDR1 MNHEY, CDR2 SVGAGI. CDR3 length: 14 residues. CDR3 DNA: TGTGCCAGTGGGACAGGGAGTTTTACCGGGGAGCTGTTTTTT. It translates to CASGTGSFTGELFF.

This clone was counted a few times. This chain links TRBV6-6 with TRBJ2-7; no definite D call. Per germline, CDR1 MNHNY and CDR2 SVGAGI (reference sequence). V was cut by 0 bases and J by 5 bases, with 11 bases left in between. CDR3 length: 14 amino acids. This CDR3 is CASSYSKFSNEQYF. CDR3 nucleotides: TGTGCCAGCAGTTACTCGAAGTTCAGCAACGAGCAGTACTTC.

This sequence joins TRBV29-1 and TRBJ2-2; D unclear. CDR1 and CDR2 from the germline V gene are SQVTM and ANQGSEA. The CDR3 contains 13 residues. Between the trimmed V and J ends, which lost 6 bases and 1 base, there was a span of 9 bases. The CDR3 here is CSVLQQNTGELFF. CDR3 in DNA: TGCAGCGTCTTACAGCAGAACACCGGGGAGCTGTTTTTT.

The gene calls are TRBV2 and TRBJ2-5; D possibly corresponds to TRBD1 (6 bases). Trimming took off 3 bases at V and 4 bases at J, with 18 bases between the two ends. Germline lookup yields CDR1 SNHLY and CDR2 FYNNEI. CDR3 length equals 16 residues. The CDR3 reads CASSDNGYRVGETQYF. The CDR3 DNA follows: TGTGCCAGCAGTGACAATGGGTACAGGGTTGGAGAGACCCAGTACTTC.

This clone was detected a few times. The V and J genes are TRBV30 and TRBJ2-1; TRBD2 matches at 8 bases. The V segment lost 1 base and the J segment 8 bases; nucleotides outside the gene matches: 10. Germline lookup yields CDR1 GTSNPN and CDR2 SVGIG (reference sequence). The CDR3 runs 15 residues. CDR3 DNA: TGTGCCTGGAGTGAGGGGGTAGCGGGATTCGATGAGCAGTTCTTC. This translates into CAWSEGVAGFDEQFF.

This chain joins TRBV9 and TRBJ2-3, with 11 bases that match TRBD1. J gave up 6 bases and V 3 bases, and 6 bases lay outside the gene matches. From germline, CDR1 is SGDLS and CDR2 YYNGEE. The CDR3 extends over 15 amino acids. This CDR3 reads CASSAGTGGGDTQYF. The DNA of the CDR3 is TGTGCCAGCAGCGCCGGGACAGGGGGAGGGGATACGCAGTATTTT.

The V gene is TRBV23-1, the J gene TRBJ2-7; 9 bases map to TRBD2. TRBV23-1 is noted as an ORF with a role that remains uncertain. Trimming removed 4 bases from V and 0 bases from J; junction bases left unmatched: 4. The CDR3 spans 15 residues. CDR3: CASSRGSGSSYEQYF. CDR3 coding DNA: TGCGCCAGCAGTCGTGGTAGCGGGAGCTCCTACGAGCAGTACTTC.

The rearrangement links TRBV30 to TRBJ2-7, with D perhaps matching TRBD1 (5 bases). Germline values: CDR1 GTSNPN, CDR2 SVGIG (reference sequence). The CDR3 is 13 residues long. The V gene lost 6 bases and the J gene lost 0 bases, with 12 bases spanning the gap. DNA for the CDR3: TGTGCCTGTCATTTAGACAGCTCCTACGAGCAGTACTTC. This encodes CACHLDSSYEQYF. Looking up the rest from reference TRBV30 and TRBJ2-7 gives the full variable domain: SQTIHQWPATLVQPVGSPLSLECTVEGTSNPNLYWYRQAAGRGLQLLFYSVGIGQISSEVPQNLSASRPQDRQFILSSKKLLLSDSGFYLCACHLDSSYEQYFGPGTRLTVT.

The chain combines TRBV4-2 with TRBJ2-1; 8 nucleotides align to TRBD2. The germline CDR1 and CDR2 sequences are LGHNA and YNFKEQ. The V gene end was trimmed by 6 bases and the J gene end by 7 bases; junction bases not matched to a gene: 8. The CDR3 length is 14 residues. The chain's CDR3 is CASSGGAGANEQFF. Here the CDR3 DNA reads TGTGCCAGCAGTGGGGGAGCGGGAGCTAATGAGCAGTTCTTC.

The CDR3 sequence is CASSLLAGGVNNEQFF. The DNA for the CDR3 is TGTGCCAGCAGCCTACTAGCGGGAGGAGTGAATAATGAGCAGTTCTTC. This sequence joins TRBV28 and TRBJ2-1, with 12 bases identical to TRBD2. Germline V CDR1 and CDR2: MDHEN, SYDVKM. V dropped 6 bases and J dropped 7; count of bases not matched to a gene: 10. CDR3 length: 16 amino acids.